These T cell receptor beta chains were read from a single sample in a study of blood T cell repertoires in COVID-19. Assay: immunoSEQ multiplex PCR; the TCRdb copy retains only in-frame clones and omits some. The profile shows some 9,800 clones, 86% of them singletons. The specimen sequenced was peripheral blood. These receptors were obtained from a man in his 60s with acute or convalescent COVID-19. Each CDR3 is given with its conserved first and last residue. Each record gives: CDR3 protein, CDR3 DNA, V gene, D gene, CDR3 length, J gene, clone size. A D gene is named only where the DNA matches it firmly. The size field is filled for only some rows; it gives once, few, many or a size class.

CAWKGQGDSPLHF	TGTGCCTGGAAAGGACAGGGGGATTCACCCCTCCACTTT	TRBV30	TRBD1	13	TRBJ1-6	.
CASSPLEEQFF	TGTGCCAGCAGTCCGCTGGAGGAGCAGTTCTTC	TRBV7-8	.	11	TRBJ2-1	.
CASSLRGTTGKLFF	TGTGCCAGCAGCTTAAGGGGAACCACCGGGAAACTGTTTTTT	TRBV5-4	.	14	TRBJ1-4	.
CASSPGTVPGELFF	TGCGCCAGCAGCCCTGGGACAGTGCCCGGGGAGCTGTTTTTT	TRBV5-1	TRBD1	14	TRBJ2-2	.
CASSQEGRGRDTEAFF	TGTGCCAGCAGCCAAGAGGGTAGGGGCAGGGACACTGAAGCTTTCTTT	TRBV3-1/TRBV3-2	.	16	TRBJ1-1	.
CASSIRPGGSQPQHF	TGTGCCAGTAGTATACGCCCAGGGGGTAGTCAGCCCCAGCATTTT	TRBV19	TRBD1	15	TRBJ1-5	.
CASSGLDTVFEKLFF	TGTGCCAGCAGTGGGCTGGACACGGTCTTTGAAAAACTGTTTTTT	TRBV2	.	15	TRBJ1-4	.
CATQDRGETQYF	TGTGCCACCCAGGACAGGGGAGAGACCCAGTACTTC	TRBV24-1	TRBD1	12	TRBJ2-5	.
CASRGQGDGYTF	TGTGCCAGCAGGGGACAGGGTGATGGCTACACCTTC	TRBV3-1/TRBV3-2	TRBD1	12	TRBJ1-2	once
CASNLGSNQPQHF	TGTGCCAGCAACCTCGGTAGCAATCAGCCCCAGCATTTT	TRBV28	.	13	TRBJ1-5	.
CASSSQYGGAQHF	TGTGCCAGCAGCTCGCAATACGGGGGGGCCCAGCATTTT	TRBV11-2	.	13	TRBJ1-5	.
CASSQDPDAGLLYGYTF	TGTGCCAGCAGCCAAGACCCCGACGCGGGCCTACTCTATGGCTACACCTTC	TRBV4-2	.	17	TRBJ1-2	.
CASSQYRSTNEKLFF	TGCGCCAGCAGCCAGTACAGATCAACTAATGAAAAACTGTTTTTT	TRBV4-3	.	15	TRBJ1-4	.
CASSKDRGTGELFF	TGTGCCAGCAGCAAGGACAGGGGGACCGGGGAGCTGTTTTTT	TRBV2	TRBD1	14	TRBJ2-2	.
CASTPTGRGGTEAFF	TGTGCCAGCACCCCCACAGGCCGCGGGGGAACTGAAGCTTTCTTT	TRBV27	.	15	TRBJ1-1	.
CASSALGLEGTQYF	TGTGCCAGCAGCGCTCTGGGACTAGAAGGGACCCAGTACTTC	TRBV9	TRBD2	14	TRBJ2-5	.
CSARQGPAQHF	TGCAGTGCCCGACAGGGTCCGGCCCAGCATTTT	TRBV20-1	TRBD1	11	TRBJ1-5	.